This T cell receptor (beta chain) was observed in a study of cytomegalovirus exposure and HLA in healthy donors. Study in general: As released early, the data held some 85 million unique TCRs from HLA-typed donors.

Regarding this clone: Its target is not known.

Study-wide points: Sequence variants that were highly shared formed a cluster that was likely a sequencing artifact. High specificity and sensitivity for cytomegalovirus status were reported for the classifier.

In germline, CDR1 is LGHNA, CDR2 YSLEER. The CDR3 has 14 amino acids. V was clipped by 1 base and J by 13 bases, with 16 bases between them. The study ran its PCR with 60 Vbeta and 13 Jbeta primers. Using immunoSEQ multiplex PCR, the repertoire was profiled, and TCRdb retains in-frame clones only, with some absent. The sample comprises about 200,000 clones, approximately 81% of which are singletons, and 2.9% rests with the top ten. This sequence was found in a man under 40 in good health and CMV-seronegative. The chain recombines TRBV4-3 with TRBJ2-2; a weak D match, TRBD1 (6 bases). The sample taken for sequencing was PBMCs. The CDR3 sequence: CASSQGTDRGRLFF. CDR3 in DNA: TGCGCCAGCAGCCAAGGGACAGACCGGGGACGGCTGTTTTTT.